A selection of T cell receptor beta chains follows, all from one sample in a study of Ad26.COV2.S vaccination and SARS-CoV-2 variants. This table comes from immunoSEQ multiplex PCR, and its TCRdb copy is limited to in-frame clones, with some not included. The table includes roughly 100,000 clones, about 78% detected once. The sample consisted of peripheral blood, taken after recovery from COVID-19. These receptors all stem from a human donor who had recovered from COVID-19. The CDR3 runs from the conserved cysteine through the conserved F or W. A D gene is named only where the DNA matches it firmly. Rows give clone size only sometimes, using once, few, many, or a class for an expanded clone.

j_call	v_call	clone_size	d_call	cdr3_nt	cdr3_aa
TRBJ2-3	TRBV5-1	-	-	TGCGCCAGCAGCACTAGCACAGATACGCAGTATTTT	CASSTSTDTQYF
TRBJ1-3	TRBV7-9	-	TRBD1	TGTGCCAGCAGATCCGACAGGGAGACTGGAAACACCATATATTTT	CASRSDRETGNTIYF
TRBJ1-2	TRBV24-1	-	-	TGTGCCACCAGTGATTTCGATGGCTACACCTTC	CATSDFDGYTF
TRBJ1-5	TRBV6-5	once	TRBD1	TGTGCCAGCAGCCAAGGGACAGCTAGCAATCAGCCCCAGCATTTT	CASSQGTASNQPQHF
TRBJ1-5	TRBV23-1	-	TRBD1	TGCGCCAGCAGTGAACGGACAGGGGAGGGGGTGGACAATCAGCCCCAGCATTTT	CASSERTGEGVDNQPQHF
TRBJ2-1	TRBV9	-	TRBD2	TGTGCCAGCAGCGTAGCCTGGGGGACTAGCTCCTACAATGAGCAGTTCTTC	CASSVAWGTSSYNEQFF
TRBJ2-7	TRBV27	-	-	TGTGCCAGCAGTTTGCGGACAGATGGCTACGAGCAGTACTTC	CASSLRTDGYEQYF
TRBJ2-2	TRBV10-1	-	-	TGCGCCAGCAGTGAGTCGAAACTCGAGGGGACCGGGGAGCTGTTTTTT	CASSESKLEGTGELFF
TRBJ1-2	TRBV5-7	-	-	TGTGCCAGCAGCCCCCCAAGGGGGTCTACTAACTATGGCTACACCTTC	CASSPPRGSTNYGYTF
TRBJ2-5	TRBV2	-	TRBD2	TGTGCCACCCGGACTAGCGGGGCCCAAGAGACCCAGTACTTC	CATRTSGAQETQYF
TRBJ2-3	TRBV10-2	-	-	TGCGCCAGCAGCAGATCAGACACCTCCGTAAATACGCAGTATTTT	CASSRSDTSVNTQYF
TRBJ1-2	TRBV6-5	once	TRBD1	TGTGCCAGCACTTCCACCGGGACAGCAGACTATGGCTACACCTTC	CASTSTGTADYGYTF
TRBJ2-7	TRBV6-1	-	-	TGTGCCAGCAGTGAAGCGACGAAGTACGAGCAGTACTTC	CASSEATKYEQYF
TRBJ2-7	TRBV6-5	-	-	TGTGCCACGCGGGGGCCCTACGAGCAGTACTTC	CATRGPYEQYF
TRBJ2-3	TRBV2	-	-	TGTGCCAGCAGTGAATATCTCCCGACTGTTACAGATACGCAGTATTTT	CASSEYLPTVTDTQYF
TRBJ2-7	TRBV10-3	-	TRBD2	TGTGCCATCAGTGACCCTCTAGCGGGGACCTTCTTCGAGCAGTACTTC	CAISDPLAGTFFEQYF
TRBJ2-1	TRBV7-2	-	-	TGTGCCAGCAGCTCCGTCGCGGGTAGCTCCTACAATGAGCAGTTCTTC	CASSSVAGSSYNEQFF
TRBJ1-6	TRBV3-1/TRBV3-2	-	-	TGTGCCAGCAGCCCGGACCCCGGAGGATCACCCCTCCACTTT	CASSPDPGGSPLHF
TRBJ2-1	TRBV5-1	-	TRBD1	TGCGCCAGCAGCAACAACAGGGGCCGCTACAATGAGCAGTTCTTC	CASSNNRGRYNEQFF
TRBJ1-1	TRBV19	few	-	TGTGCCAGTAGTATTCCCCTACAGTTAAACACTGAAGCTTTCTTT	CASSIPLQLNTEAFF
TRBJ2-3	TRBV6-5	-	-	TGTGCCACCACAGGGAGCCCAGATACGCAGTATTTT	CATTGSPDTQYF
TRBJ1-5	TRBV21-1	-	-	TGTGCCAGCGGAACTAGGGACGGATTTCAGCCCCAGCATTTT	CASGTRDGFQPQHF
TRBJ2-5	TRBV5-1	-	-	TGCGCCAGCAGCTTCTCAGGACAGAAAGAAGAGACCCAGTACTTC	CASSFSGQKEETQYF
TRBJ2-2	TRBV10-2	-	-	TGCGCCAGCACCCCGAGACAGGATCTCAGCGGGGAGCTGTTTTTT	CASTPRQDLSGELFF
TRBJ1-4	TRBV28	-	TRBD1	TGTGCCAGTGGACAGGGCGGAAGGGCGGATGAAAAACTGTTTTTT	CASGQGGRADEKLFF
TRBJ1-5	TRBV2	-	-	TGTGCCAGCAGTGTAACGGCAGGGGACAATCAGCCCCAGCATTTT	CASSVTAGDNQPQHF
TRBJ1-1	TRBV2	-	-	TGTGCCAGCGCTACTGGGGGGGCTTTCTTT	CASATGGAFF
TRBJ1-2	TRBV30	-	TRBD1	TGTGCCTGGAGTGGACAGGGGGCCTATGGCTACACCTTC	CAWSGQGAYGYTF
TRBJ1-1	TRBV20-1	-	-	TGCAGTGTCCCGATGAACACTGAAGCTTTCTTT	CSVPMNTEAFF
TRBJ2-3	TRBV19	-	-	TGTGCCAGTAGTTCCAGGGTAGTCACAGATACGCAGTATTTT	CASSSRVVTDTQYF
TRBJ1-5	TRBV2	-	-	TGTGCCAGCAGTGAGAATTTGGGTCAGCCCCAGCATTTT	CASSENLGQPQHF
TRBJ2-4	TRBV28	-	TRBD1	TGTGCCAGCAGTTTCCGGGCTCGGGGACAGGGGTTTCAGTACTTC	CASSFRARGQGFQYF
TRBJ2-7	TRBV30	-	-	TGTGCCTGGAGAGACCGGAGGGGGGGAATGCAGGGGCAGTACTTC	CAWRDRRGGMQGQYF
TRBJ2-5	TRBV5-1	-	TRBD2	TGCGCCAGCAGCTTGGATGGGGAATTGGGACTAAGGAAGACCCAGTACTTC	CASSLDGELGLRKTQYF
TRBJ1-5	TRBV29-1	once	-	TGCAGCGTTGCATCCGGTACCAATCAGCCCCAGCATTTT	CSVASGTNQPQHF
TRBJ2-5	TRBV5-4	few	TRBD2	TGTGCCAGCAGTCATCTAGCGGGGGGACCCCAAGAGACCCAGTACTTC	CASSHLAGGPQETQYF
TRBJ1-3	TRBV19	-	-	TGTGCCAGTATAGCTCACAGAAGTGGCTCTGGAAACACCATATATTTT	CASIAHRSGSGNTIYF
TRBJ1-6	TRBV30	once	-	TGTGCCTGGAGTGTTTTGGGGGGTCCGAATTCACCCCTCCACTTT	CAWSVLGGPNSPLHF
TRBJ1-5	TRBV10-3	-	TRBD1	TGTGCCATCAGTGCGGGACAGAATCAGCCCCAGCATTTT	CAISAGQNQPQHF
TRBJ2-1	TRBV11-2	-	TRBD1	TGTGCCAGCAGCTTAGGAAGGACAGGGCTTGTGGGATACAATGAGCAGTTCTTC	CASSLGRTGLVGYNEQFF
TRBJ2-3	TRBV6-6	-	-	TGTGCCAGCAGGGCAGATACGCAGTATTTT	CASRADTQYF